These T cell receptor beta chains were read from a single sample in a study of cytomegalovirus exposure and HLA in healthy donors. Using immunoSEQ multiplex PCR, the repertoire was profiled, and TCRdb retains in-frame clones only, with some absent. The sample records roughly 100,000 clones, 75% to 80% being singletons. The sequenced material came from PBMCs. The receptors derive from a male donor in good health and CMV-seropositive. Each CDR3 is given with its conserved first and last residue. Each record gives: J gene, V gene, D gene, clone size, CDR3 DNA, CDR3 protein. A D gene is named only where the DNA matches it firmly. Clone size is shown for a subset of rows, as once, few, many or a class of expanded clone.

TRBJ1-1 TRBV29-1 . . TGCAGCGTGTACGAGGGGGCTGAAGCTTTCTTT CSVYEGAEAFF
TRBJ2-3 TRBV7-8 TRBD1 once TGTGCCAGCAGTACAGGGGCAGGGGGAGCCACAGATACGCAGTATTTT CASSTGAGGATDTQYF
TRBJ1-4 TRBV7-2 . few TGTGCCAGCAGCAAACAGGTTTTTAATGAAAAACTGTTTTTT CASSKQVFNEKLFF
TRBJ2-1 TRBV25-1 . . TGTGCCAGCAGTGTGCTCGGGAGCTCCTACAATGAGCAGTTCTTC CASSVLGSSYNEQFF
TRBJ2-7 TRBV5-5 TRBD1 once TGTGCCAGCAGCTTGGGTCCTTCAGGGGGCTACGAGCAGTACTTC CASSLGPSGGYEQYF
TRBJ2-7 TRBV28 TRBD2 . TGTGCCAGCAGTTTAGGCGGGAGCCGATCCTACGAGCAGTACTTC CASSLGGSRSYEQYF
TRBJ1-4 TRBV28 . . TGTGCCAGCAGTTCAAGCCCTCGGGGTGAAAAACTGTTTTTT CASSSSPRGEKLFF
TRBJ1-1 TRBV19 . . TGTGCCAGTAGTATAGTGGGCAGGGTGAACACTGAAGCTTTCTTT CASSIVGRVNTEAFF
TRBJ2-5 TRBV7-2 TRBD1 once TGTGCCAGCAGCTTAGCGGACAGGGTAATCCAAGAGACCCAGTACTTC CASSLADRVIQETQYF
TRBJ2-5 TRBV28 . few TGTGCCAGCAATTCCGGACAGCTTCAGCAGTACTTC CASNSGQLQQYF
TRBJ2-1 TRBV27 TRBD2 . TGTGCCAGCAGTGAATCCAATAGCGGGAGAGCCTACAATGAGCAGTTCTTC CASSESNSGRAYNEQFF
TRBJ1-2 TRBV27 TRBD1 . TGTGCCAGCAGTTTTGGGGTAACAGGGGTTCATGGCTACACCTTC CASSFGVTGVHGYTF
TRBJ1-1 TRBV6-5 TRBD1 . TGTGCCAGCAGTTACTCTTCGGCAGGGGGAAGCACTGAAGCTTTCTTT CASSYSSAGGSTEAFF
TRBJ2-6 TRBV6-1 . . TGTGCCAGCAGTGAAGCGTGGGGCACAGGGGCCAACGTCCTGACTTTC CASSEAWGTGANVLTF
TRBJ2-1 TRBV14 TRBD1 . TGTGCCAGCAGCCAGGTCCAAGGGACAGGGGGCAGAAATGAGCAGTTCTTC CASSQVQGTGGRNEQFF
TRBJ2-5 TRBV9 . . TGTGCCAGCAGCGTAGGGGCTAGCGCGGAGACCCAGTACTTC CASSVGASAETQYF
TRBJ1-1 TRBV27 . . TGTGCCAGCAGTTTCCACAGGGAGAGAGTCACTGAAGCTTTCTTT CASSFHRERVTEAFF
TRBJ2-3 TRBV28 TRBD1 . TGTGCCAGCAGCCCGTACGGACAGGGAGGAACAGATACGCAGTATTTT CASSPYGQGGTDTQYF
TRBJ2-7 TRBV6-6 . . TGTGCCAGCAGTAAGCCAACAGGGCCGGGGGAGCAGTACTTC CASSKPTGPGEQYF
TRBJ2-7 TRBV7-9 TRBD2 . TGTGCCAGTGAGAACCTAGCGGGAGGGGCCTACGAGCAGTACTTC CASENLAGGAYEQYF
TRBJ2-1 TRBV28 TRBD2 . TGTGCCAGCAGTTCGTTGTTAGCGGGAGGGCCAAATGAGCAGTTCTTC CASSSLLAGGPNEQFF
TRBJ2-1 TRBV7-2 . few TGTGCCAGCAGCCTAAGCGCCTACCCCGACCATGAGCAGTTCTTC CASSLSAYPDHEQFF
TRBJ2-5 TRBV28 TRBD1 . TGTGCCAGCAGTTTCCCTTTACAGGGGGCCGGGACCCAGTACTTC CASSFPLQGAGTQYF
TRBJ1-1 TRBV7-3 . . TGTGCCAGCAGCTTACAGAGGGAAACTGAAGCTTTCTTT CASSLQRETEAFF